The 2 T cell receptor beta chains in this list originate from one sample, sequenced in a study of radiotherapy plus CTLA-4 blockade in lung cancer (dated by TCRdb to the late 2010s). Library construction relied on the immunoSEQ multiplex PCR assay. TCRdb holds this immuneACCESS table with in-frame rearrangements only. Some clones are missing; in checked studies, unresolved V genes explain under half, and the rest has no known cause. For this sample the table gives roughly 120,000 clones, of which 81% were detected only once. The ten largest clones add up to 2.5% to 3.5% of the sample. The material sequenced was peripheral blood, taken from a patient treated with radiotherapy plus ipilimumab. Receptors originate from a human donor with non-small cell lung cancer that progressed on radiotherapy plus ipilimumab. Some clones in this sample may be carry-over from other donors' samples.

This chain joins TRBV10-2 and TRBJ1-2; tentative D call: TRBD1 (5 bases). The germline CDR1 and CDR2 sequences are WSHSY and SAAADI. Trimming took off 2 bases at V and 1 base at J, with 5 bases between the two ends. The CDR3 consists of 13 residues. Here the CDR3 reads CASSERGNYGYTF. CDR3 in DNA: TGCGCCAGCAGTGAGAGGGGTAACTATGGCTACACCTTC.

The CDR3 DNA follows: TGCGCCAGCAGCCAAGAGGTGGGTGGGGACGAGCAGTACTTC. Protein sequence: CASSQEVGGDEQYF. This rearrangement joins TRBV4-3 to TRBJ2-7, with D unclear. CDR3 length: 14 amino acids. Germline V lookup: CDR1 LGHNA, CDR2 YSLEER. Trimming took 0 bases from V and 5 from J, leaving 11 bases between them.